These 27 T cell receptor beta chains were sequenced from one sample in a study of T cell responses to AZD1222 COVID-19 vaccine. Libraries were prepared by immunoSEQ multiplex PCR; TCRdb keeps only in-frame clonotypes and omits some of them. The sample consists of 150,000 to 250,000 clones, roughly 92% of them appearing once. The specimen comprised peripheral blood, sampled 28 days after the second AZD1222 dose. These receptors came from an adult who received the AZD1222 COVID-19 vaccine.

V usage is TRBV2 and J usage is TRBJ2-2; D gene ambiguous. This CDR3 has 14 amino acids. Germline V gene lookup returns CDR1 SNHLY and CDR2 FYNNEI. V was cut by 8 bases and J by 1 base, with 11 bases left in between. The CDR3 reads CASGSQKNTGELFF. Here the CDR3 DNA reads TGTGCCAGCGGATCACAGAAGAACACCGGGGAGCTGTTTTTT.

This clone was found once. The rearrangement uses TRBV19 and TRBJ1-1; no reliable D call. Trimming pared 7 bases from V and 2 bases from J, leaving 17 bases between. This CDR3 contains 15 residues. In germline, CDR1 is LNHDA, CDR2 SQIVND (reference sequence). DNA of the CDR3: TGTGCCAGTACCCAATCCGGTCGGAGAAACACTGAAGCTTTCTTT. Translating gives CASTQSGRRNTEAFF.

This chain uses TRBV5-5 with TRBJ2-6, with D hard to call. CDR3 length equals 15 residues. With 2 bases removed from V and 0 bases from J, the gap between germline ends came to 6 bases. CDR1 and CDR2 (germline): SGHKS, YYEKEE (reference sequence). The CDR3, as DNA: TGTGCCAGCAGCTTAAGTGGCTCTGGGGCCAACGTCCTGACTTTC. It codes for CASSLSGSGANVLTF. The entire variable domain, with the rest obtained from reference TRBV5-5 and TRBJ2-6, is as follows: DAGVTQSPTHLIKTRGQQVTLRCSPISGHKSVSWYQQVLGQGPQFIFQYYEKEERGRGNFPDRFSARQFPNYSSELNVNALLLGDSALYLCASSLSGSGANVLTFGAGSRLTVL.

The chain uses TRBV6-6 and TRBJ1-1; D perhaps matches TRBD1 (5 bases). CDR1 and CDR2 from the germline V gene are MNHNY and SVGAGI (reference sequence). The CDR3 spans 14 residues. The germline V and J ends were trimmed by 0 bases and 8 bases, with 13 bases remaining between them. The CDR3 DNA is TGTGCCAGCAGTTACTCGCCGGGGGATTCCGAAGCTTTCTTT. It yields the protein CASSYSPGDSEAFF.

The chain couples TRBV6-5 to TRBJ1-2, with unresolved D. With 5 bases removed from V and 7 bases from J, the gap between germline ends came to 17 bases. This CDR3 region has 14 residues. CDR1 MNHEY and CDR2 SVGAGI come from the germline V gene. Written as DNA, the CDR3 is TGTGCCAGCAGTACCAACACAGACTCCACTGGCTACACCTTC. Amino acids: CASSTNTDSTGYTF.

The genes are TRBV30 and TRBJ2-2, with a tentative D call TRBD1 (6 bases). V lost 3 bases to trimming and J lost 7 bases, with 9 bases between them. Germline V lookup: CDR1 GTSNPN, CDR2 SVGIG (reference sequence). CDR3 size: 12 residues. The DNA of the CDR3 is TGTGCCTGGAGCCAGGGACACGGGGAGCTGTTTTTT. As protein: CAWSQGHGELFF.

V gene TRBV6-5 combines with J gene TRBJ2-4; a possible D gene is TRBD1 (6 bases). In germline, CDR1 is MNHEY, CDR2 SVGAGI. The CDR3 covers 15 residues. Deletions cut 7 bases from V and 8 bases from J, with 21 bases between. The CDR3 DNA reads TGTGCCAGCACAGCCGCCCAGGGGCGGTTGGACATTCAGTACTTC. It is translated as CASTAAQGRLDIQYF.

This chain connects TRBV12-3 or TRBV12-4 to TRBJ2-7; possibly TRBD1 or TRBD2 for D (6 bases each). Trimming took off 5 bases at V and 3 bases at J, with 11 bases between the two ends. The CDR3 has 13 amino acids. The CDR3 DNA is TGTGCCAGCAGTCAGGGGAGGATCTACGAGCAGTACTTC. Residues: CASSQGRIYEQYF.

The V gene is TRBV19, the J gene TRBJ1-2; D remains ambiguous. This CDR3 comprises 14 residues. In germline, CDR1 is LNHDA, CDR2 SQIVND (reference sequence). Trimming cost V 1 base and J 8 bases, with 14 bases left between them. The CDR3 sequence is CASSIGSGSGGYTF. Written as DNA, the CDR3 is TGTGCCAGTAGTATAGGATCGGGATCAGGCGGCTACACCTTC.

The rearrangement uses TRBV12-5 and TRBJ1-3, with 7 bases that match TRBD1. The germline gives CDR1 LGHNT, CDR2 FRNRAP. The CDR3 consists of 18 residues. Trimming cost V 0 bases and J 0 bases; bases outside gene matches: 8. CDR3 in amino acids: CASGLVEGTVRSGNTIYF. The CDR3 DNA follows: TGTGCTAGTGGTTTGGTGGAGGGGACAGTCCGCTCTGGAAACACCATATATTTT.

This clone was seen just once. The chain carries TRBV11-3 and TRBJ1-6; D unresolved. Trimming took off 5 bases at V and 8 bases at J, with 10 bases between the two ends. This CDR3 region has 13 residues. Germline CDR1 is SGHNT and CDR2 is YENEEA. The CDR3 nucleotides are TGTGCCAGCAGCAGGGATTACGATTCACCCCTCCACTTT. Translated: CASSRDYDSPLHF.

The chain employs TRBV7-2 and TRBJ1-2; no firm D call. Between the trimmed V and J ends, which lost 2 bases and 3 bases, there was a span of 13 bases. The CDR3 is 15 residues long. Germline CDR1 is SGHTA and CDR2 is FQGNSA. The CDR3 reads CASSLISGGDYGYTF. The CDR3 region has the DNA TGTGCCAGCAGCTTAATTTCGGGCGGTGACTATGGCTACACCTTC.

The gene calls are TRBV5-8 and TRBJ2-3; D is unclear. V dropped 0 bases and J dropped 4 bases, with 9 bases sitting between them. Germline V gene lookup returns CDR1 SGHTS and CDR2 YDEGEE. This CDR3 is 14 amino acids long. The CDR3 sequence: CASSLEGFADTQYF. DNA for the CDR3: TGTGCCAGCAGCTTGGAGGGATTCGCAGATACGCAGTATTTT.

This chain links TRBV24-1 with TRBJ1-3; D not certain. V was trimmed by 2 bases and J by 4 bases, leaving 5 bases between them. The CDR3 consists of 13 residues. CDR1 KGHDR and CDR2 SFDVKD come from the germline V gene. The CDR3 region has the DNA TGTGCCACCAGTGATTCTGTAGGAAACACCATATATTTT. This gives the protein CATSDSVGNTIYF.

This clone was observed a single time. J is TRBJ1-6 and V is TRBV6-1; 10 nucleotides agree with TRBD1. The germline V gene encodes CDR1 MNHNS and CDR2 SASEGT. Losses at the gene ends were 3 bases for V and 10 bases for J; bases not matched to a gene: 3. This CDR3 region has 14 residues. The CDR3 nucleotides are TGTGCCAGCAGTGACCCGGGACAGGGGTCACCCCTCCACTTT. Protein sequence: CASSDPGQGSPLHF.

The CDR3 DNA is TGTGCCAGCAGCCCCCCCGGGACACCCAAAAACATTCAGTACTTC. As protein: CASSPPGTPKNIQYF. This chain links TRBV3-1 (or the pseudogene TRBV3-2) with TRBJ2-4; tentatively, D is TRBD1 (6 bases). Germline V gene sequence: CDR1 LGHDT, CDR2 YNNKEL (reference sequence). This CDR3 is built from 15 residues. The V gene lost 4 bases and the J gene lost 2 bases, with 12 bases spanning the gap.

This chain connects TRBV19 to TRBJ1-1; 8 bases match TRBD1. Trimming at V came to 6 bases and at J to 8 bases, leaving 8 bases not matched to a gene. Looked up from germline, CDR1 is LNHDA and CDR2 is SQIVND (reference sequence). The CDR3 totals 13 residues. CDR3 coding DNA: TGTGCCAGTAGGGCGGACAGGGAAGGGGAAGCTTTCTTT. This codes for CASRADREGEAFF.

The chain recombines TRBV5-4 with TRBJ2-3, with D possibly being TRBD1 (5 bases). This CDR3 comprises 16 residues. Trimming stripped 3 bases from V and 2 bases from J, with 16 bases between. Germline V gene sequence: CDR1 SGHNT, CDR2 YYREEE (reference sequence). The CDR3 DNA is TGTGCCAGCAGCTCACCCTTGACAGCGATCACAGATACGCAGTATTTT. This translates into CASSSPLTAITDTQYF.

The rearrangement links TRBV4-3 to TRBJ2-2; the match to TRBD2 covers 8 bases. The CDR3 sequence is 15 residues long. Germline CDR1 is LGHNA and CDR2 is YSLEER. The J segment lost 6 bases and the V segment lost 6 bases, leaving 9 bases of the junction unmatched. The CDR3 sequence is CASRVGTSFPGELFF. The CDR3 coding sequence is TGCGCCAGCAGGGTGGGGACTAGTTTCCCCGGGGAGCTGTTTTTT.

This chain connects TRBV5-1 to TRBJ1-4; the D is unclear. Looked up from germline, CDR1 is SGHRS and CDR2 is YFSETQ. V lost 0 bases to trimming and J lost 7 bases, with 13 bases between them. CDR3 length equals 15 residues. The CDR3 coding sequence is TGCGCCAGCAGCTTGGGGCGGACCCTGGGTGAAAAACTGTTTTTT. Protein: CASSLGRTLGEKLFF.

CDR3 sequence: CASRPPGLGTEAFF. The CDR3 DNA reads as TGTGCCAGCAGACCCCCAGGGTTGGGGACTGAAGCTTTCTTT. V and J are TRBV6-6 and TRBJ1-1, with D perhaps TRBD1 (5 bases). This CDR3 has 14 residues. The germline gives CDR1 MNHNY, CDR2 SVGAGI (reference sequence). V lost 6 bases and J lost 5, with 16 bases in between.

J is TRBJ2-3 and V is TRBV20-1; D may be TRBD2 (5 bases). The V end was cut by 6 bases, the J end by 11 bases, with 15 bases between. This CDR3 is 11 amino acids long. In germline, CDR1 is DFQATT, CDR2 SNEGSKA (reference sequence). CDR3 in amino acids: CSAKKRVGQYF. The CDR3 region has the DNA TGCAGTGCCAAAAAGAGGGTAGGGCAGTATTTT.

The chain recombines TRBV7-9 with TRBJ2-5, with D possibly being TRBD1 (6 bases). Germline CDR1 SEHNR, CDR2 FQNEAQ (reference sequence). This CDR3 has 15 residues. The germline V and J ends were trimmed by 3 bases and 0 bases, with 11 bases remaining between them. The CDR3 is CASSFGQGYQETQYF. The CDR3 bases are TGTGCCAGCAGCTTTGGGCAGGGGTACCAAGAGACCCAGTACTTC. Together with reference TRBV7-9 and TRBJ2-5, the CDR3 gives the full variable domain: DTGVSQNPRHKITKRGQNVTFRCDPISEHNRLYWYRQTLGQGPEFLTYFQNEAQLEKSRLLSDRFSAERPKGSFSTLEIQRTEQGDSAMYLCASSFGQGYQETQYFGPGTRLLVL.

This clone was seen just once. The chain joins TRBV6-4 to TRBJ1-5; 9 bases are shared with TRBD1. This CDR3 has 16 amino acids. In germline, CDR1 is MRHNA, CDR2 SNTAGT. With V trimmed by 6 bases and J by 2 bases, 8 bases remained unmatched. CDR3 protein: CASRGTGSFGNQPQHF. The CDR3 DNA sequence: TGTGCCAGCAGGGGGACAGGGTCATTCGGCAATCAGCCCCAGCATTTT.

The chain joins TRBV21-1 to TRBJ1-5; the tabulated D call, TRBD1, remains unverified against the DNA. TRBV21-1 is a documented pseudogene. This CDR3 comprises 18 residues. CDR3 sequence (DNA): TGTGCCAGCAGCACCAGGGGGCTTCAGGGGGCACACAATCAGCCCCAGCATTTT. This sequence encodes CASSTRGLQGAHNQPQHF.

The chain employs TRBV10-1 and TRBJ1-1; 9 positions match TRBD1. The ends lost 6 bases at V and 11 bases at J; junction bases unmatched: 10. The CDR3 covers 13 residues. Germline V gives CDR1 WNHNN, CDR2 SYGVQD (reference sequence). The CDR3 bases are TGCGCCAGCAGCGTTACAGGGGGCGCGCCGGCTTTCTTT. This gives the protein CASSVTGGAPAFF.

The rearrangement uses TRBV7-9 and TRBJ1-1; TRBD1 aligns across 8 bases. The germline CDR1 and CDR2 sequences are SEHNR and FQNEAQ (reference sequence). CDR3 size: 14 residues. V was clipped by 6 bases and J by 0 bases; unmatched bases: 3. CDR3 sequence (DNA): TGTGCCAGCAGACCAGGGGGCATGAACACTGAAGCTTTCTTT. Amino acid sequence: CASRPGGMNTEAFF.